Listed below are T cell receptor beta chains from one sample, sequenced in a study of blood T cells in healthy people across ages. TCRdb reprocessed the 5' RACE reads with MiXCR, giving one entry per CDR3 protein. The sample records over 1,200,000 distinct CDR3 sequences, roughly 59% being singletons. Sequencing was carried out using blood. These receptors originate from a man between 18 and 29 years old in good health. Both conserved end residues are part of each CDR3. Fields, in order: V gene, D gene, clone size, J gene, CDR3 DNA, CDR3 protein. The D gene is left open where the match is weak. Clone size is given for some rows only: seen once, a few or many times, or a class if the clone is expanded.

TRBV2	NA	NA	TRBJ1-2	TGTGCCAGCACCGCCTCCCGTTTAGGGCTACGAGGCTACACCTTC	CASTASRLGLRGYTF
TRBV20-1	TRBD2	NA	TRBJ2-1	TGCAGTGCATGGGGACTAGCGGAGTACAATGAGCAGTTCTTC	CSAWGLAEYNEQFF
TRBV29-1	NA	NA	TRBJ1-2	TGCAGCGTTGCCGGAATTAACTATGGCTACACCTTC	CSVAGINYGYTF
TRBV27	NA	NA	TRBJ1-5	TGTGCCAGCAGCATAGGGGGAGGTTTAGTCAATCAGCCCCAGCATTTT	CASSIGGGLVNQPQHF
TRBV12-3/TRBV12-4	TRBD2	NA	TRBJ2-1	TGTGCCAGCAGTTCCCCAATGCGGGAGGATGAGCAGTTCTTC	CASSSPMREDEQFF
TRBV27	NA	NA	TRBJ2-6	TGTGCCAGCAGTTTAAGTCTTTCTGGGGCCAACGTCCTGACTTTC	CASSLSLSGANVLTF
TRBV6-6	TRBD1	NA	TRBJ1-2	TGTGCCAGCAAAATACAGGGGTGGTATGGCTACACCTTC	CASKIQGWYGYTF
TRBV9	TRBD1	NA	TRBJ2-1	TGTGCCAGCAGCGTAGGAGGGGGACAGGGTTTAGGTGAGCAGTTCTTC	CASSVGGGQGLGEQFF
TRBV3-1	TRBD1	NA	TRBJ1-2	TGTGCCAGCAGCCAAGAAGCGTCAGGGGGAAGGGATGGCTACACCTTC	CASSQEASGGRDGYTF
TRBV6-6	NA	NA	TRBJ1-5	TGTGCCAGTACCTTACTAGCAGATCAGCCCCAGCATTTT	CASTLLADQPQHF
TRBV10-3	TRBD2	NA	TRBJ2-7	TGTGCCATCAGTGACCCTAGCGGGGTATCCTCCTACGAGCAGTACTTC	CAISDPSGVSSYEQYF
TRBV10-3	NA	few	TRBJ1-6	TGTGCCATCAGTGAGCCTCACCAGCCCCTCCACTTT	CAISEPHQPLHF
TRBV20-1	NA	NA	TRBJ2-7	TGCAGTGCGCCAGGCGCGGGTAGTTTCGAGCAGTACTTC	CSAPGAGSFEQYF
TRBV7-2	TRBD2	NA	TRBJ2-1	TGTGCCAGCAGCTTAGTGGGGACTAGCGGGGGGCGGTCCTACAATGAGCAGTTCTTC	CASSLVGTSGGRSYNEQFF
TRBV28	NA	NA	TRBJ1-6	TGTGCCAGCAGTGCCCCGTCAGGGCGGGATTCACCCCTCCACTTT	CASSAPSGRDSPLHF
TRBV5-5	NA	NA	TRBJ1-1	TGTGCCAGCAGCTTGGGCAGTCAGGGGCCGAACACTGAAGCTTTCTTT	CASSLGSQGPNTEAFF
TRBV7-9	TRBD1	NA	TRBJ1-4	TGTGCCAGCAGCAATCGACAGGGGTTGAGTGAAAAACTGTTTTTT	CASSNRQGLSEKLFF
TRBV30	TRBD1	NA	TRBJ1-5	TGTGCCTGGAGTGTACGGGGACAGGGGGGTCAGCCCCAGCATTTT	CAWSVRGQGGQPQHF
TRBV7-9	NA	NA	TRBJ2-5	TGTGCCAGCAGCTTAGCAACAGGGTGGTTGGAGACCCAGTACTTC	CASSLATGWLETQYF
TRBV5-1	TRBD2	once	TRBJ2-7	TGCGCCAGCAGCTTCGGACTAGCGGGGTTTGGCGAGCAGTACTTC	CASSFGLAGFGEQYF
TRBV11-2	TRBD1	NA	TRBJ1-6	TGTGCCAGCAAACAGGGGGAGGCGGGATTCCTCCACTTT	CASKQGEAGFLHF
TRBV15	NA	NA	TRBJ2-7	TGTGCCACCAGCAGAGATAGAGGGGGTCTAGCGCAGTACTTC	CATSRDRGGLAQYF
TRBV4-3	TRBD1	few	TRBJ2-5	TGCGCCAGCAGCCAAGATGGGTCGGGACAGGGCATGGAGACCCAGTACTTC	CASSQDGSGQGMETQYF
TRBV4-1	NA	NA	TRBJ2-7	TGCGCCAGCAGCCAAGTTTTAGGGGGTTACGAGCAGTACTTC	CASSQVLGGYEQYF
TRBV27	TRBD1	NA	TRBJ2-3	TGTGCCAGCAGTACCTTAGGACAGGGTTATTCAGATACGCAGTATTTT	CASSTLGQGYSDTQYF
TRBV28	NA	NA	TRBJ1-6	TGTGCCAGCAGTTTGGGGACCTCTCTGGGGCCCCTCCACTTT	CASSLGTSLGPLHF
TRBV20-1	TRBD1	NA	TRBJ1-2	TGCAGTGCTTATGTCACAGGGGAACCGTACTATGGCTACACCTTC	CSAYVTGEPYYGYTF
TRBV7-2	NA	few	TRBJ2-3	TGTGCCAGCAGCTTAAATATGGCCACAGATACGCAGTATTTT	CASSLNMATDTQYF
TRBV4-2	TRBD2	NA	TRBJ2-1	TGTGCCAGCAGCCCGAGCGGGGGGGCCGGGACAGACTACAATGAGCAGTTCTTC	CASSPSGGAGTDYNEQFF
TRBV12-3/TRBV12-4	NA	NA	TRBJ2-7	TGTGCCAGCAGTTTAGCCCCAGGGGTCGAGCAGTACTTC	CASSLAPGVEQYF
TRBV4-1	TRBD1	few	TRBJ1-2	TGCGCCAGCGGAAAAGACAGGGAAAGCGGCTACACCTTC	CASGKDRESGYTF
TRBV29-1	NA	NA	TRBJ2-5	TGCAGCGTTGAGAGGGGGTCTCCTAGGGAGACCCAGTACTTC	CSVERGSPRETQYF
TRBV12-3/TRBV12-4	TRBD2	NA	TRBJ2-5	TGTGCCAGCAGCATAGCGGGGGTGGAGGAGACCCAGTACTTC	CASSIAGVEETQYF
TRBV20-1	TRBD1	few	TRBJ2-7	TGCAGTGCTAGACCCGTACTTCTCCGGGACAGGGCGTCCTACGAGCAGTACTTC	CSARPVLLRDRASYEQYF
TRBV6-6	TRBD1	NA	TRBJ1-2	TGTGCCAGCATGCCAAATAACAGGGGCTACTATGGCTACACCTTC	CASMPNNRGYYGYTF
TRBV27	NA	few	TRBJ1-2	TGTGCCAGCAGTTTATCGAACTCCGTAGGGGTCTATGGCTACACCTTC	CASSLSNSVGVYGYTF
TRBV6-6	NA	NA	TRBJ1-1	TGTGCCAGCAGTGACACCCGAGTGGACACTGAAGCTTTCTTT	CASSDTRVDTEAFF